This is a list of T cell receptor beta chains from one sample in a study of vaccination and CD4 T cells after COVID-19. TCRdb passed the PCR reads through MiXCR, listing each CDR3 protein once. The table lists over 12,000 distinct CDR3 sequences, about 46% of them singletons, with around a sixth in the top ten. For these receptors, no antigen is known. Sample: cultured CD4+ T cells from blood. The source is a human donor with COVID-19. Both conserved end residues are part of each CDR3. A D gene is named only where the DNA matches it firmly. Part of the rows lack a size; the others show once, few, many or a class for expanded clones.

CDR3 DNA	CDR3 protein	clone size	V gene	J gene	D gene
TGTGCCAGCAGCTTAAAAACCAGCACCGGGGAGCTGTTTTTT	CASSLKTSTGELFF	-	TRBV7-2	TRBJ2-2	-
TGTGCCAGCAGCTTCCGGACAGCGGGGGGGAACACAGATACGCAGTATTTT	CASSFRTAGGNTDTQYF	-	TRBV5-4	TRBJ2-3	TRBD2
TGTGCCAGCAGTCAGATCTCCTACGAGCAGTACTTC	CASSQISYEQYF	few	TRBV6-1	TRBJ2-7	-
TGTGCCAGCCGATCTTCGAACAGGTACAATCAGCCCCAGCATTTT	CASRSSNRYNQPQHF	-	TRBV6-1	TRBJ1-5	-
TGTGCCAGCAGCTTGGGAGAGCTATACTATGGCTACACCTTC	CASSLGELYYGYTF	few	TRBV7-2	TRBJ1-2	-
TGCAGTGCCAGTCGTGTCGGGGGCTTTTCGGGAGAGACCCAGTACTTC	CSASRVGGFSGETQYF	large	TRBV20-1	TRBJ2-5	-
TGTGCCAGCAGTCCGCGGGACAGACCTGGAAACACCATATATTTT	CASSPRDRPGNTIYF	-	TRBV27	TRBJ1-3	TRBD1
TGTGCCAGCAGCTTACGCGGGGGGATCACCGGGGAGCTGTTTTTT	CASSLRGGITGELFF	few	TRBV7-3	TRBJ2-2	TRBD2
TGCAGTGCCCGGACAGCCGGTGGGTCTGGAAACACCATATATTTT	CSARTAGGSGNTIYF	few	TRBV20-1	TRBJ1-3	-
TGCAGTGCTAGAGAGGCAGGGTACCACGAGCAGTACTTC	CSAREAGYHEQYF	-	TRBV20-1	TRBJ2-7	-
TGTGCCACCAGCAGAGTTGGGAGCAATCAGCCCCAGCATTTT	CATSRVGSNQPQHF	few	TRBV15	TRBJ1-5	-
TGTGCCAGCTCACCCAACAGGGAAATGGGTCAGCCCCAGCATTTT	CASSPNREMGQPQHF	-	TRBV18	TRBJ1-5	-
TGTGCCACCAGCAGAGGTGGGGACTCCTACGAGCAGTACTTC	CATSRGGDSYEQYF	few	TRBV15	TRBJ2-7	-
TGTGCCAGCAGGGACTTGACTAGCACAGATACGCAGTATTTT	CASRDLTSTDTQYF	-	TRBV25-1	TRBJ2-3	-
TGCAGTGCTAGGAGGAGGGGGTTTGTATATGGCTACACCTTC	CSARRRGFVYGYTF	few	TRBV20-1	TRBJ1-2	-
TGTGCCAGCAGTGATCCCTGGGGGGCCTATGGCTACACCTTC	CASSDPWGAYGYTF	few	TRBV2	TRBJ1-2	-
TGTGCCAGCAGTGCCCCGGGACCCACGACGGCAGACGCCTCCTACAATGAGCAGTTCTTC	CASSAPGPTTADASYNEQFF	-	TRBV2	TRBJ2-1	-
TGTGCCAGCAGTCCGACAAAGTTCGATGGCTACACCTTC	CASSPTKFDGYTF	-	TRBV2	TRBJ1-2	-
TGTGCCAGCAGTGACGAAAGCGTGGGGAGGGAGACCCAGTACTTC	CASSDESVGRETQYF	few	TRBV6-1	TRBJ2-5	-
TGTGCCAGCAGCCGCGGGTCATCGAGGGCCCTCCACTTT	CASSRGSSRALHF	-	TRBV5-4	TRBJ1-6	-
TGTGCCAGCTCATCGGGACAGGGCGAGACGCAGTATTTT	CASSSGQGETQYF	-	TRBV18	TRBJ2-3	TRBD1
TGTGCCAGCAGTGGATTACGGACAGGAGGGACCTACGAGCAGTACTTC	CASSGLRTGGTYEQYF	few	TRBV6-1	TRBJ2-7	-
TGTGCCAGCGAAAAGGGTATTGGGACTGAAGCTTTCTTT	CASEKGIGTEAFF	-	TRBV6-1	TRBJ1-1	-
TGTGCCAGCAGGAAGACCGGGACATTACAAGAGACCCAGTACTTC	CASRKTGTLQETQYF	few	TRBV25-1	TRBJ2-5	-
TGCAGTGCTAGAGATCCATGGGACAGCAATGAAAAACTGTTTTTT	CSARDPWDSNEKLFF	-	TRBV20-1	TRBJ1-4	TRBD1
TGTGCCAGCAGCCTAAAGAGGCACGAGCAGTACTTC	CASSLKRHEQYF	-	TRBV7-2	TRBJ2-7	-
TGTGCCAGTAGAGGGGGGTCGGGGTATAGCAATCAGCCCCAGCATTTT	CASRGGSGYSNQPQHF	-	TRBV28	TRBJ1-5	-
TGTGCCAGCAGCTTCTCCCGAAACACTGAAGCTTTCTTT	CASSFSRNTEAFF	-	TRBV6-1	TRBJ1-1	-
TGCAGTGCTCTGGGGGCAACTAATGAAAAACTGTTTTTT	CSALGATNEKLFF	-	TRBV20-1	TRBJ1-4	-
TGTGCCAGCAGCCAGGGGGGGTGGGAGACCCAGTACTTC	CASSQGGWETQYF	few	TRBV7-3	TRBJ2-5	-
TGTGCTAGTGGTTTGGGGACGGACAATTCACCCCTCCACTTT	CASGLGTDNSPLHF	-	TRBV12-5	TRBJ1-6	-
TGCAGAGTCGGGATGGGGACTGAAGCTTTCTTT	CRVGMGTEAFF	-	TRBV20-1	TRBJ1-1	-
TGTGCCAGCAGCCAATGGGGCGGAGGTACAGATACGCAGTATTTT	CASSQWGGGTDTQYF	few	TRBV14	TRBJ2-3	-
TGTGCCAGCAGTGAAGCGTCTACAGGGGGCCAAGAGCAGTACTTC	CASSEASTGGQEQYF	few	TRBV6-1	TRBJ2-7	TRBD1
TGTGCCAGCAGCCTCGACTTCAGCTCCTACAATGAGCAGTTCTTC	CASSLDFSSYNEQFF	-	TRBV7-3	TRBJ2-1	-
TGTGCCAGCTCACCGGCCGGGAATGAAGCTTTCTTT	CASSPAGNEAFF	-	TRBV18	TRBJ1-1	-
TGTGCCAGCAGCGCCGGGGGGGCCCGGTTAAATGAGCAGTTCTTC	CASSAGGARLNEQFF	-	TRBV2	TRBJ2-1	TRBD2
TGTGCCACCAGCAGAGGCACAGGTACCTCTGGAAACACCATATATTTT	CATSRGTGTSGNTIYF	few	TRBV15	TRBJ1-3	-
TGTGCCAGCAGTAAGAATGGGGGGAGCTCCTACGAGCAGTACTTC	CASSKNGGSSYEQYF	few	TRBV6-4	TRBJ2-7	-
TGTGCCAGCAGCTCCGGTCCGGGACAGGGTGGTACAGATACGCAGTATTTT	CASSSGPGQGGTDTQYF	few	TRBV6-1	TRBJ2-3	TRBD1
TGTGCCAGCAGTTTCGGGACAGGGGGCTCGTACGAGCAGTACTTC	CASSFGTGGSYEQYF	-	TRBV12-3/TRBV12-4	TRBJ2-7	TRBD1
TGTGCCAGCAGCGCTCTCGGCACCGGGACATCGGTCACAGATACGCAGTATTTT	CASSALGTGTSVTDTQYF	-	TRBV9	TRBJ2-3	-
TGTGCCAGCAGCTTTTGGGGGGACTACGAGCAGTACTTC	CASSFWGDYEQYF	-	TRBV11-3	TRBJ2-7	-
TGTGCCAGCAGTACAAATAGGGGTAGTTATGGCTACACCTTC	CASSTNRGSYGYTF	once	TRBV12-3/TRBV12-4	TRBJ1-2	-
TGTGCCAGCAGCTTACAATGGTCTCAGGGTACCAGGGCTGAAGCTTTCTTT	CASSLQWSQGTRAEAFF	-	TRBV7-8	TRBJ1-1	-
TGCGCCAGCAGTGAACTACCGAACACTGAAGCTTTCTTT	CASSELPNTEAFF	-	TRBV10-1	TRBJ1-1	-
TGTGCCAGCAGTTCCCGGTCCGGGACAGGGGTAAGAGTGGATGAGCAGTTCTTC	CASSSRSGTGVRVDEQFF	-	TRBV28	TRBJ2-1	TRBD1
TGCAGTGCTAGAGAGGGTGCGACACGAACCTTTTCACCCCTCCACTTT	CSAREGATRTFSPLHF	-	TRBV20-1	TRBJ1-6	-
TGTGCCAGCAGCTCGCAAGAAACAGGGCCCCGGTACTTC	CASSSQETGPRYF	few	TRBV11-2	TRBJ2-5	-
TGCAGTGCTAGAGATCCGGGGGACGCTGGGGCCAACGTCCTGACTTTC	CSARDPGDAGANVLTF	-	TRBV20-1	TRBJ2-6	-